This T cell receptor (beta chain) was retrieved from a study of blood T cell repertoires in COVID-19. The wider study: Donors in the United States, Italy and Spain gave samples during acute or convalescent COVID-19. T cells, B-cell-depleted T cells, or PBMCs supplied cDNA or gDNA.

This clone was found a few times. Distinct nucleotide sequences in the sample also encode this CDR3. Repertoires were generated with immunoSEQ multiplex PCR, while TCRdb's copy carries only in-frame clones and drops some. Of hundreds of thousands of clones in the sample, around 84% were seen once. The study recruited people aged about 18 to 90 years across under 25 US areas. Donors were grouped by their self-reported clinical history. The V gene's germline CDR1 is WSHSY and CDR2 SAAADI. There are 15 residues in the CDR3. Germline trimming cut 2 bases from V and 1 base from J; bases unmatched to any gene: 3.

The chain couples TRBV10-2 to TRBJ2-5, with 8 positions matching TRBD2. The receptor was derived from a woman in her forties or fifties who had recovered from COVID-19. The material sequenced was PBMCs or T cells enriched from blood (not recorded which). CDR3 residues: CASSEAGGRQETQYF. For the CDR3, the DNA is TGCGCCAGCAGTGAGGCGGGAGGCCGCCAAGAGACCCAGTACTTC.